The present TCR beta chain was sequenced within a study of regulatory T cells in long-lasting Graves disease. Findings of the study overall: Repertoires from persistent disease leaned toward TRBV28, TRBJ1-2 and TRBJ2-5.

Libraries of TCR beta came from iRepertoire HTBI primers plus Arm-PCR of CDR3 regions. TCRdb used MiXCR to reprocess the multiplex PCR reads, holding one entry per CDR3 protein. In the table there are roughly 400,000 distinct CDR3 sequences, around a fifth of which are singletons. The V end lost 0 bases, the J end lost 3 bases, and 10 bases lay between the germline ends. CDR3 length: 15 amino acids. Germline V gene sequence: CDR1 SGHRS, CDR2 YFSETQ. Time point reported: persistent/refractory GD, antithyroid drugs over 5 years with positive TRAb. RNA from PBMCs was the source of the TCR library. Ten or more counts support this clonotype. Its antigen is not known.

J is TRBJ1-5 and V is TRBV5-1; a possible D gene is TRBD1 (5 bases). Sequences were derived from peripheral blood mononuclear cells (PBMCs), sampled when the disease was refractory, from a patient treated with antithyroid drugs. The source is a female donor with Graves disease. The CDR3 region is CASSLGQTDNQPQHF. CDR3 nucleotide sequence: TGCGCCAGCAGCTTGGGACAGACAGACAATCAGCCCCAGCATTTT.